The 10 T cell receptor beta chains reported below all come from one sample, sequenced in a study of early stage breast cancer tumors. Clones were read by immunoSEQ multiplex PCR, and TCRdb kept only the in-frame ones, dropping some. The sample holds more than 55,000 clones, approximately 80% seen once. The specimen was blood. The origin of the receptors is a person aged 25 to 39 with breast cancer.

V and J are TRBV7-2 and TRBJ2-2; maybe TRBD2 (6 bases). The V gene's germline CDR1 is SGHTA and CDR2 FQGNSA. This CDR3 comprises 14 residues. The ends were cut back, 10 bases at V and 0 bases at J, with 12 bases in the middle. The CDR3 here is CANRRASNTGELFF. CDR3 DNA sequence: TGTGCCAACAGGAGGGCTTCGAACACCGGGGAGCTGTTTTTT.

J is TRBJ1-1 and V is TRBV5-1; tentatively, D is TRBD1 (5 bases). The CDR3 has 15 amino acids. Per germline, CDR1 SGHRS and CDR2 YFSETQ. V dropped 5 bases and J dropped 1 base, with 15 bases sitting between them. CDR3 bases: TGCGCCAGCAGTATTAGACAGTCTACGAACACTGAAGCTTTCTTT. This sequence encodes CASSIRQSTNTEAFF.

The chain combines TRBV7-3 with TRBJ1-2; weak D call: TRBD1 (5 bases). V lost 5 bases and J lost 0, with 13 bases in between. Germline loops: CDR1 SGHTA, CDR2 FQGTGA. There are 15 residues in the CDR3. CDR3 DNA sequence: TGTGCCAGCAGCCCGGGACTGAGAGCTAACTATGGCTACACCTTC. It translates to CASSPGLRANYGYTF.

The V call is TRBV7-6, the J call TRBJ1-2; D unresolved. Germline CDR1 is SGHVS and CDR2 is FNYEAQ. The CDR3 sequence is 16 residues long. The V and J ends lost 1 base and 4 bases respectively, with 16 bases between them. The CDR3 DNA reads TGTGCCAGCAGCTTAGAGGTAGCAGGAGACGGCTATGGCTACACCTTC. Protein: CASSLEVAGDGYGYTF.

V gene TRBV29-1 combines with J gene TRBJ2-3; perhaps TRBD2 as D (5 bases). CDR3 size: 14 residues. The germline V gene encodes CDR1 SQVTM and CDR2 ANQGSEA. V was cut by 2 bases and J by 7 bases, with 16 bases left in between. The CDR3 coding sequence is TGCAGCGTTGAACTAATAGCGAGTCCCTATACGCAGTATTTT. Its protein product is CSVELIASPYTQYF.

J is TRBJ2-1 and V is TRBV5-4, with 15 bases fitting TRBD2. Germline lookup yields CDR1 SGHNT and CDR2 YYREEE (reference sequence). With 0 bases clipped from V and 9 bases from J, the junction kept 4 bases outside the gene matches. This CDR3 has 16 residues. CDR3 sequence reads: CASSLGGLAGGGEQFF. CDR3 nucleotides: TGTGCCAGCAGCTTGGGAGGACTAGCGGGAGGGGGTGAGCAGTTCTTC.

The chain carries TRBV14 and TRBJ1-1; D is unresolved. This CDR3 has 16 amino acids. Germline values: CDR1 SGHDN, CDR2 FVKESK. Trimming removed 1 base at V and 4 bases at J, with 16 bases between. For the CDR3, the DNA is TGTGCCAGCAGCCAAGTTCGGTCGGGGAAATCCACTGAAGCTTTCTTT. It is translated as CASSQVRSGKSTEAFF.

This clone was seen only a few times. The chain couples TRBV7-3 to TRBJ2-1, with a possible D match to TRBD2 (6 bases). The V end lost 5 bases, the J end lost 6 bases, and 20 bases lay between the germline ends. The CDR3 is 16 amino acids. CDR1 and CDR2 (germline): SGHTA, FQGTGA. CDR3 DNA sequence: TGTGCCAGCAGCAAGAGAGCGGTCGTGGGGGGCAATGAGCAGTTCTTC. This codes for CASSKRAVVGGNEQFF.

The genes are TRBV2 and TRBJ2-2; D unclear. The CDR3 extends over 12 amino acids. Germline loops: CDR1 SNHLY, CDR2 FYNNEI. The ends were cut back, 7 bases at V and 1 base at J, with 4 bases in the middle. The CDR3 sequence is CASIRNTGELFF. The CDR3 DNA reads TGTGCCAGCATCCGGAACACCGGGGAGCTGTTTTTT.

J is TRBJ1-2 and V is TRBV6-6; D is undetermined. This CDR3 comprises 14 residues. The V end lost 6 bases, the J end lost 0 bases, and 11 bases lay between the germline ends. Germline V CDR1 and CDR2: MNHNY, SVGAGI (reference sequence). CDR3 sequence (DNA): TGTGCCAGCAGAGAGGAGGGCGCTAACTATGGCTACACCTTC. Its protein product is CASREEGANYGYTF.